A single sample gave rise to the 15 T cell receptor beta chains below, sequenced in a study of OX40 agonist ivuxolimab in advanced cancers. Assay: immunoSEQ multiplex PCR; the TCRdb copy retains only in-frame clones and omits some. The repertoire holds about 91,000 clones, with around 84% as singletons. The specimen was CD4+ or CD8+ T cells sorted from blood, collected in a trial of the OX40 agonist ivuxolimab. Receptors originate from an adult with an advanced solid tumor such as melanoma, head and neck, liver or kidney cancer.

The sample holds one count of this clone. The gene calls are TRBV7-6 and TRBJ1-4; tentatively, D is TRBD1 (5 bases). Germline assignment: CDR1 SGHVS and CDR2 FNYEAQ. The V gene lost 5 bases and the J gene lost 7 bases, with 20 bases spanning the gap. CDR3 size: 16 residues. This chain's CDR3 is CASSNGAGLGGEKLFF. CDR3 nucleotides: TGTGCCAGCAGCAACGGCGCGGGGCTGGGGGGTGAAAAACTGTTTTTT.

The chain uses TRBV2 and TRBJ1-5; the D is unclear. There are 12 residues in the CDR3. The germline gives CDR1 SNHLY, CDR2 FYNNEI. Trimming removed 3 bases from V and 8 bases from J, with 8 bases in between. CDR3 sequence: CASSDPREPQHF. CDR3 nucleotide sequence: TGTGCCAGCAGTGACCCGAGGGAGCCCCAGCATTTT.

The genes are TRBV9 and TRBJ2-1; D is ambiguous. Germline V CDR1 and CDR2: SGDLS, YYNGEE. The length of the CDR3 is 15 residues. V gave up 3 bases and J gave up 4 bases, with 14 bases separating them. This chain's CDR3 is CASSDEAAKYNEQFF. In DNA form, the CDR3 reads TGTGCCAGCAGCGACGAGGCAGCGAAATACAATGAGCAGTTCTTC.

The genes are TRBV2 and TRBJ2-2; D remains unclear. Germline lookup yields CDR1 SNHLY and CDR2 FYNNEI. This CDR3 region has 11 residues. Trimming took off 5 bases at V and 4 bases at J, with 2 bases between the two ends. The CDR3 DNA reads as TGTGCCAGCAGTACCACCGGGGAGCTGTTTTTT. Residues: CASSTTGELFF.

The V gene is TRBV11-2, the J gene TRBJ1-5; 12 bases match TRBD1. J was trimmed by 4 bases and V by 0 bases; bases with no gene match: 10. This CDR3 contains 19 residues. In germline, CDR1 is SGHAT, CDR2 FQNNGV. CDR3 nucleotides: TGTGCCAGCAGCTTAGACTCCGGGACAGGGGGCTTCGGAAATCAGCCCCAGCATTTT. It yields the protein CASSLDSGTGGFGNQPQHF.

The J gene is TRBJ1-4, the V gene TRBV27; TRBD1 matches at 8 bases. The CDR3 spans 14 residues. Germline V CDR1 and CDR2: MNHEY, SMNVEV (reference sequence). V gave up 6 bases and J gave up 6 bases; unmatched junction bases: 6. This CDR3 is CASRAGQGYEKLFF. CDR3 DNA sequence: TGTGCCAGCAGGGCAGGACAGGGTTATGAAAAACTGTTTTTT.

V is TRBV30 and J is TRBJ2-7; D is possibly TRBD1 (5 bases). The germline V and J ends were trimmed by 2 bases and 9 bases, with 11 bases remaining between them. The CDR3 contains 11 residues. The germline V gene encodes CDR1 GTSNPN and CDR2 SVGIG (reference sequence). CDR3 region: CAWSRGLGQYF. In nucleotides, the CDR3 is TGTGCCTGGAGTAGGGGCCTCGGGCAGTACTTC.

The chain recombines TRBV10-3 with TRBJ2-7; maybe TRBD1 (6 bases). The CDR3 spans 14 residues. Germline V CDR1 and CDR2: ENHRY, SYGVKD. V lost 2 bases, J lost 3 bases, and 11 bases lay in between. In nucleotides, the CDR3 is TGTGCCATCAGTGAGGGTCAGGGGAGCTACGAGCAGTACGTC. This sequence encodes CAISEGQGSYEQYV.

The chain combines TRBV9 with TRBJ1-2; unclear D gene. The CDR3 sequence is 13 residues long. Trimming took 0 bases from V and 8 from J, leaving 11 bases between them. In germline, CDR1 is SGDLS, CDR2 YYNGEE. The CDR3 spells CASSVVPPAGYTF. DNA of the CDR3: TGTGCCAGCAGCGTAGTACCCCCGGCCGGCTACACCTTC. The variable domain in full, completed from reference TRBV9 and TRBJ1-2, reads DSGVTQTPKHLITATGQRVTLRCSPRSGDLSVYWYQQSLDQGLQFLIQYYNGEERAKGNILERFSAQQFPDLHSELNLSSLELGDSALYFCASSVVPPAGYTFGSGTRLTVV.

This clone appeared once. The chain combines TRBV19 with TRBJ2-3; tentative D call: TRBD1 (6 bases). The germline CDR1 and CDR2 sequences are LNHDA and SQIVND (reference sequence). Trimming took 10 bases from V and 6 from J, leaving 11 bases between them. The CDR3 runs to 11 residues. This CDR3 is CATRRGDTQYF. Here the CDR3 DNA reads TGTGCCACCAGAAGGGGGGATACGCAGTATTTT.

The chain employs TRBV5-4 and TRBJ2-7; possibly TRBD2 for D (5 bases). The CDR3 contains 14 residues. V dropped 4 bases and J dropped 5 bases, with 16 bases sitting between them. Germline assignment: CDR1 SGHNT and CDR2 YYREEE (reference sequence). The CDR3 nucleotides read TGTGCCAGCAGCCACCCCCCTAGCTTTCACGAGCAGTACTTC. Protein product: CASSHPPSFHEQYF.

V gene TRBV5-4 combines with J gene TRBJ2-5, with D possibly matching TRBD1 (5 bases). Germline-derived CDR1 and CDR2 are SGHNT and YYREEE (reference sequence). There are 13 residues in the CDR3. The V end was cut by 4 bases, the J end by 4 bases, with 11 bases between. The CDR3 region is CASSETDRETQYF. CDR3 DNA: TGTGCCAGCAGCGAGACAGATAGAGAGACCCAGTACTTC.

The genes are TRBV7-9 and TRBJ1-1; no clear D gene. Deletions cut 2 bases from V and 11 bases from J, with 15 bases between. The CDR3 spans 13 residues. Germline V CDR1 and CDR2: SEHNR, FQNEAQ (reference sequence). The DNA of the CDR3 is TGTGCCAGCAGCTTACAGACCGGCGCTTGGGCTTTCTTT. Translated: CASSLQTGAWAFF.

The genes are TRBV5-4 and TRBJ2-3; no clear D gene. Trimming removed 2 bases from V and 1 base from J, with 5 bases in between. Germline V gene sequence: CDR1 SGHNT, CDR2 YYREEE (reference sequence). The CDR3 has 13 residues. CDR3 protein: CASSLFGTDTQYF. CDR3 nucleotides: TGTGCCAGCAGCTTATTCGGCACAGATACGCAGTATTTT.

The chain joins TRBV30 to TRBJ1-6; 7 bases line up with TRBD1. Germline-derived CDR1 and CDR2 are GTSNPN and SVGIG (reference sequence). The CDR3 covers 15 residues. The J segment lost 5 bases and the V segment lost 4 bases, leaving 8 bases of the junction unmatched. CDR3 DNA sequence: TGTGCCTGGACCCGGAACAGGGGAAATAATTCACCCCTCCACTTT. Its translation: CAWTRNRGNNSPLHF.